This T cell receptor (beta chain) was profiled in a study of OX40 agonist ivuxolimab in advanced cancers. Study details: Males comprised around 80% of the group, whose mean age was approximately 61 years (range roughly 20 to 90).

Clones were read by immunoSEQ multiplex PCR, and TCRdb kept only the in-frame ones, dropping some. This table has about 73,000 clones, around 84% appearing once. Germline CDR1 MNHEY, CDR2 SVGAGI. The CDR3 covers 11 residues. V was shortened by 4 bases and J by 4 bases, with 2 bases between the two germline ends. It was autoimmune disease history or systemic immunosuppression that excluded patients. Source: CD4+ or CD8+ T cells sorted from blood, taken in a trial of the OX40 agonist ivuxolimab. The chain carries TRBV6-5 and TRBJ1-5; unclear D gene. This clonotype was sampled from an adult with an advanced solid tumor such as melanoma, head and neck, liver or kidney cancer. CDR3 sequence reads: CASSFNQPQHF. In DNA form, the CDR3 reads TGTGCCAGCAGTTTTAATCAGCCCCAGCATTTT.